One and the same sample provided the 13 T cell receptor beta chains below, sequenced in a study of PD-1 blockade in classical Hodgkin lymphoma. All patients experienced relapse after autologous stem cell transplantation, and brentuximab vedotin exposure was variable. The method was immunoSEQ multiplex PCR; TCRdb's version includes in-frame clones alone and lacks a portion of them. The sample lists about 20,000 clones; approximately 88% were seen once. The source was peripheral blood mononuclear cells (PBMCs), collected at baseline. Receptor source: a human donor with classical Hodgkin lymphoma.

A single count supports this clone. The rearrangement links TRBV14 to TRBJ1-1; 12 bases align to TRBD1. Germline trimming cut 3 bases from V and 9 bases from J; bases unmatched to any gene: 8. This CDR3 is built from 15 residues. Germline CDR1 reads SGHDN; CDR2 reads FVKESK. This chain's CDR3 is CASSQGQGAGIQAFF. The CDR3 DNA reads TGTGCCAGCAGCCAGGGACAGGGGGCGGGGATACAAGCTTTCTTT.

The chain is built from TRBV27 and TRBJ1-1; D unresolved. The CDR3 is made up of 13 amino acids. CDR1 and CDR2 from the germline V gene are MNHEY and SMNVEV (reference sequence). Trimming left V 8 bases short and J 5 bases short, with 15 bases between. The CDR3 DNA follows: TGTGCCAGCTCAAGGCCGGGATGGACTGAAGCTTTCTTT. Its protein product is CASSRPGWTEAFF.

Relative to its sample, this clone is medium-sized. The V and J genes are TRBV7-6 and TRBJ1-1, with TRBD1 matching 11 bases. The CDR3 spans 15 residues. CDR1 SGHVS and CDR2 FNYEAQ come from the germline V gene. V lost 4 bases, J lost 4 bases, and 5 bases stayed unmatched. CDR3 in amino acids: CASSSGQGGGTEAFF. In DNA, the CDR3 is TGTGCCAGCAGCTCGGGACAGGGGGGAGGCACTGAAGCTTTCTTT.

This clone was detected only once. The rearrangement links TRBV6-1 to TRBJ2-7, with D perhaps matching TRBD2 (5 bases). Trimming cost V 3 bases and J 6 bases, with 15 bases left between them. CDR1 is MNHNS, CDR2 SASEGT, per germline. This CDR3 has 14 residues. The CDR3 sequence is CASSDQSGAGEQYF. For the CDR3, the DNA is TGTGCCAGCAGTGACCAAAGCGGCGCGGGCGAGCAGTACTTC.

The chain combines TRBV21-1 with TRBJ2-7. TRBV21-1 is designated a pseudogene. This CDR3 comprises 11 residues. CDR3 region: CASRVNHEQYF. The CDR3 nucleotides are TGTGCCAGCAGGGTGAATCACGAGCAGTACTTC.

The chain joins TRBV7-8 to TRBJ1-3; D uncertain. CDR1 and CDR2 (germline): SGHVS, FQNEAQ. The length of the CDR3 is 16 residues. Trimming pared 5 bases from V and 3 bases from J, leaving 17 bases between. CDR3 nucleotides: TGTGCCAGCAGCCTCTCTCCGGGCCGCTTTGGAAACACCATATATTTT. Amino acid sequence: CASSLSPGRFGNTIYF.

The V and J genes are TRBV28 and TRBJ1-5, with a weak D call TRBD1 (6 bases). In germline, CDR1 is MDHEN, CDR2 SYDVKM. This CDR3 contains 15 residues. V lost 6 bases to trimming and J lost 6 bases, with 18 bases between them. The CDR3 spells CASRPVGGLLQPQHF. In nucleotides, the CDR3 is TGTGCCAGCAGACCGGTCGGGGGCCTGCTTCAGCCCCAGCATTTT. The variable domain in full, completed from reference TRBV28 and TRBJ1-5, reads DVKVTQSSRYLVKRTGEKVFLECVQDMDHENMFWYRQDPGLGLRLIYFSYDVKMKEKGDIPEGYSVSREKKERFSLILESASTNQTSMYLCASRPVGGLLQPQHFGDGTRLSIL.

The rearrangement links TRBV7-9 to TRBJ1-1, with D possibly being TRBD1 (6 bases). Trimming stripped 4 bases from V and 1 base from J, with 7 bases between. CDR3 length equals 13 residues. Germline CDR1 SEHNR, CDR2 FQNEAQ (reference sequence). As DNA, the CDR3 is TGTGCCAGCAGCTCACAGGGGAACACTGAAGCTTTCTTT. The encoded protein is CASSSQGNTEAFF.

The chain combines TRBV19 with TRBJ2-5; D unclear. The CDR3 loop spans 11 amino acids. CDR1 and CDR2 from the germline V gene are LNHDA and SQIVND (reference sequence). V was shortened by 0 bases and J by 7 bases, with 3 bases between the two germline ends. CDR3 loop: CASSIEGTQYF. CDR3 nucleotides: TGTGCCAGTAGTATAGAGGGGACCCAGTACTTC.

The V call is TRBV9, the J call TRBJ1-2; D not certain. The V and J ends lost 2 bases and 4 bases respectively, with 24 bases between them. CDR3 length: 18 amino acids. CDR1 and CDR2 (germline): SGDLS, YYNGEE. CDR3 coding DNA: TGTGCCAGCAGCGTGTCCCGGGCCCTCACCCCTGGGTTCTATGGCTACACCTTC. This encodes CASSVSRALTPGFYGYTF.

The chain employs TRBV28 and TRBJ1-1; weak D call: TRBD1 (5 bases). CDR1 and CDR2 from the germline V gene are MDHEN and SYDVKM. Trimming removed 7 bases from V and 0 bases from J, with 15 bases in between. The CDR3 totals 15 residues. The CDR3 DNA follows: TGTGCCAGCAACGAACCGCGGGGGGTGAACACTGAAGCTTTCTTT. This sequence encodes CASNEPRGVNTEAFF.

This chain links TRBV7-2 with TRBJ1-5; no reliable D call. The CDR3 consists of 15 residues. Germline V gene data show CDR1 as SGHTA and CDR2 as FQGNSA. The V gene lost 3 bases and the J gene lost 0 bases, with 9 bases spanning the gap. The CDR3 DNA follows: TGTGCCAGCAGCTTGGGCAGAAATAGCAATCAGCCCCAGCATTTT. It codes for CASSLGRNSNQPQHF. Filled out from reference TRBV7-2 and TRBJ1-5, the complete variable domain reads GAGVSQSPSNKVTEKGKDVELRCDPISGHTALYWYRQSLGQGLEFLIYFQGNSAPDKSGLPSDRFSAERTGGSVSTLTIQRTQQEDSAVYLCASSLGRNSNQPQHFGDGTRLSIL.

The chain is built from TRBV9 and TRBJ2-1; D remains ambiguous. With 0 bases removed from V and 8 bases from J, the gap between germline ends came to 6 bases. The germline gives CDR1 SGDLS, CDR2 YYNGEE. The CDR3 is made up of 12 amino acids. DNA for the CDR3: TGTGCCAGCAGCGTAGTTAGCTATGAGCAGTTCTTC. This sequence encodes CASSVVSYEQFF.